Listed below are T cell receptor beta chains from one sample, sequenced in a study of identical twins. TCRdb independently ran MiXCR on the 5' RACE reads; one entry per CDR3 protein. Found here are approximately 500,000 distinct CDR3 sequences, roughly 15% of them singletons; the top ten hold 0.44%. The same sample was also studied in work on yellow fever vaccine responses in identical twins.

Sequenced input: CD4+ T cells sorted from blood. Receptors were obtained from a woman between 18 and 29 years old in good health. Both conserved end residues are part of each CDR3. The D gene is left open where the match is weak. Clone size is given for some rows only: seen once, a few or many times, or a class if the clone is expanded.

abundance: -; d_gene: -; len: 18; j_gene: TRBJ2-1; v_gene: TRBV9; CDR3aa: CASSVGSMAPSSYNEQFF; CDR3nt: TGTGCCAGCAGCGTAGGCAGTATGGCTCCGAGCTCCTACAATGAGCAGTTCTTC
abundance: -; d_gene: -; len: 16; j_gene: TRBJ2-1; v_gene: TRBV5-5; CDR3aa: CASSLEAMVARSEQFF; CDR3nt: TGTGCCAGCAGCTTGGAGGCGATGGTAGCCCGGAGTGAGCAGTTCTTC
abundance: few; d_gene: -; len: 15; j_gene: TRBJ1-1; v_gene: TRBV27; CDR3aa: CASSPARGFSTEAFF; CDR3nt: TGTGCCAGCAGTCCTGCGCGTGGGTTTAGCACTGAAGCTTTCTTT
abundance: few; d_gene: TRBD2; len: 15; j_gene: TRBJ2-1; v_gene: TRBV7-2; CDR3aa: CASSPASGRYNEQFF; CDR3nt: TGTGCCAGCAGCCCAGCTAGCGGACGATACAATGAGCAGTTCTTC
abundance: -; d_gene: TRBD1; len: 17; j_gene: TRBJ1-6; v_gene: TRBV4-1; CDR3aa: CASSQPGQGINNSPLHF; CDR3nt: TGCGCCAGCAGCCAACCGGGACAGGGGATCAATAATTCACCCCTCCACTTT
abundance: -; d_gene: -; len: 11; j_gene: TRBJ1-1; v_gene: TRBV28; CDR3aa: CASHSNTEAFF; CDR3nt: TGTGCCAGCCACTCAAACACTGAAGCTTTCTTT
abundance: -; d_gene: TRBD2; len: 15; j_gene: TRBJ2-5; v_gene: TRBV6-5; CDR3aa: CASSYSSGGRETQYF; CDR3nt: TGTGCCAGCAGTTACTCTAGCGGGGGTAGAGAGACCCAGTACTTC
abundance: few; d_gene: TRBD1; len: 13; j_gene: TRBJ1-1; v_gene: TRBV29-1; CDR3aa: CSVETGGATEAFF; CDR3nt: TGCAGCGTTGAGACAGGGGGCGCGACTGAAGCTTTCTTT
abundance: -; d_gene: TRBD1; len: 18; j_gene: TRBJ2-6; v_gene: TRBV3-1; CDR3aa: CASSHNRDRGSGANVLTF; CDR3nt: TGTGCCAGCAGCCACAACCGGGACAGGGGCTCGGGGGCCAACGTCCTGACTTTC
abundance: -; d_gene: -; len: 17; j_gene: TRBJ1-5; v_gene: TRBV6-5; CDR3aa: CASSYSRTVKGDQPQHF; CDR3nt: TGTGCCAGCAGTTACTCCCGGACTGTTAAGGGCGATCAGCCCCAGCATTTT
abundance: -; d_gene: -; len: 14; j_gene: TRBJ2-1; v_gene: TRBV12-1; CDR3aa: CASSPGTGPNEQFF; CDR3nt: TGTGCCAGCAGCCCCGGGACAGGGCCCAATGAGCAGTTCTTC
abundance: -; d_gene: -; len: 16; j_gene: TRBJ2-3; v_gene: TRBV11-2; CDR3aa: CASSPQGAGGADTQYF; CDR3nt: TGTGCCAGCAGCCCCCAAGGAGCGGGTGGCGCAGATACGCAGTATTTT
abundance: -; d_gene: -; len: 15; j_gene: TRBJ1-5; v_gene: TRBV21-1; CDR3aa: CAIRTRDRGDQPQHF; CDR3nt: TGTGCCATCCGTACCCGGGACAGGGGGGATCAGCCCCAGCATTTT
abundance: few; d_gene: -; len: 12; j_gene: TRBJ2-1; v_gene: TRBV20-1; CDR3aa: CSASPGKNEQFF; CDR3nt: TGCAGTGCTTCCCCGGGGAAAAATGAGCAGTTCTTC
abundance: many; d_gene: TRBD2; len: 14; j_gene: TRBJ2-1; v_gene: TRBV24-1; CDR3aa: CATSDLRGVDEQFF; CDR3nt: TGTGCCACCAGTGATTTGCGGGGGGTGGATGAGCAGTTCTTC
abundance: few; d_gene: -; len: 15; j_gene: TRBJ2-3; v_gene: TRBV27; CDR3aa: CASSLTVAFSGTQYF; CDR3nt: TGTGCCAGCAGTTTAACAGTCGCATTCTCGGGTACGCAGTATTTT
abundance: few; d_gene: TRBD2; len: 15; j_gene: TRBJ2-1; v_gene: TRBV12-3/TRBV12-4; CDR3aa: CASSLKPSGGNEQFF; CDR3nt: TGTGCCAGCAGTTTAAAGCCTAGCGGGGGCAATGAGCAGTTCTTC
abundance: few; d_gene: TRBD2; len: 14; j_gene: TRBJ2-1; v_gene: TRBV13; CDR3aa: CASRRGGENNEQFF; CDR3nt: TGTGCCAGCAGGCGGGGGGGTGAGAACAATGAGCAGTTCTTC
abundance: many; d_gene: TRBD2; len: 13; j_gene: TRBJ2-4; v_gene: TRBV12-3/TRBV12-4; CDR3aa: CASGLGAKNIQYF; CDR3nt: TGTGCCAGTGGACTAGGGGCCAAAAACATTCAGTACTTC
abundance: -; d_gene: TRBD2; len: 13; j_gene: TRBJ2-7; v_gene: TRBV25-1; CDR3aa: CASSEWEGREQYF; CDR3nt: TGTGCCAGCAGTGAATGGGAGGGCCGAGAGCAGTACTTC
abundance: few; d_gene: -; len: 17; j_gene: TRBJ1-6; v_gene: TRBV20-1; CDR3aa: CSAREPRGDSYNSPLHF; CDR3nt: TGCAGTGCTAGAGAGCCCCGGGGAGACTCCTATAATTCACCCCTCCACTTT
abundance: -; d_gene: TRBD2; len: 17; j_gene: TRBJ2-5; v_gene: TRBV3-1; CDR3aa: CASSQRLAEPGRETQYF; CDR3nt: TGTGCCAGCAGCCAACGACTAGCGGAGCCGGGTAGGGAGACCCAGTACTTC
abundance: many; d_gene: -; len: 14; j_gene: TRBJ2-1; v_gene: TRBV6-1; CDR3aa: CASRVWDSYNEQFF; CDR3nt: TGTGCCAGTCGGGTGTGGGACTCCTACAATGAGCAGTTCTTC
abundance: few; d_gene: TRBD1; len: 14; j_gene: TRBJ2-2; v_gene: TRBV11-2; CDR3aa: CASSSGGAPGELFF; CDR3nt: TGTGCCAGCAGCTCAGGGGGCGCCCCCGGGGAGCTGTTTTTT